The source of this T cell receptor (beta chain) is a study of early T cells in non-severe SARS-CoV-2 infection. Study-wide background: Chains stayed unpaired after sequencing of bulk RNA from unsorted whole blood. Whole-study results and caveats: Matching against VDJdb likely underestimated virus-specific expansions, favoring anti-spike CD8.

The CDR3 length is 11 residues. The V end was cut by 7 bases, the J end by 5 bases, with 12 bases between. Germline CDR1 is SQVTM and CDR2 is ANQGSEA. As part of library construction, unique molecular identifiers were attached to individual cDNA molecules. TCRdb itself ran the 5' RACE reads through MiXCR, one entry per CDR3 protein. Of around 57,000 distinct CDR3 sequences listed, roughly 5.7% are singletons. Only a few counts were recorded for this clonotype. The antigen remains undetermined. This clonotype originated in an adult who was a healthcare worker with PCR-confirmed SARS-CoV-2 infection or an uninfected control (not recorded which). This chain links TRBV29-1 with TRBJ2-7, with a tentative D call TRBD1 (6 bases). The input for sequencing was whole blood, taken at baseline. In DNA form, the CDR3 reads TGCAGCGCGGGACAACGGAACGAGCAGTACTTC. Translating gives CSAGQRNEQYF.